The 25 T cell receptor beta chains listed next were all sequenced from one sample in a study of metastatic and nonmetastatic thyroid tumors. TCRdb reanalyzed the PCR reads with MiXCR. The sample records over 30,000 clones, approximately 15% being singletons. All patients were untreated before thyroid surgery. Sequences were obtained from blood. The receptors were sampled from a male donor with papillary thyroid cancer or a benign thyroid nodule (not recorded which). Some clones in this sample may be carry-over from other donors' samples.

This sequence joins TRBV24-1 and TRBJ2-2, with D hard to call. Looked up from germline, CDR1 is KGHDR and CDR2 is SFDVKD. The V and J ends lost 6 bases and 5 bases respectively, with 12 bases between them. The CDR3 consists of 14 residues. CDR3 nucleotides: TGTGCCACCAGTTACGCCACGTTAACCGGGGAGCTGTTTTTT. Translated: CATSYATLTGELFF.

The table lists this clone with many counts. The chain uses TRBV5-6 and TRBJ2-7; no definite D call. CDR3 length: 15 amino acids. With 0 bases removed from V and 6 bases from J, the gap between germline ends came to 16 bases. CDR1 SGHDT and CDR2 YYEEEE come from the germline V gene. The CDR3 protein is CASSLAWGNVGEQYF. CDR3 DNA: TGTGCCAGCAGCTTGGCCTGGGGAAACGTCGGCGAGCAGTACTTC.

This clone is medium-sized (0.01 to 0.1%) by share. The CDR3 loop is CASSPQSEQFF. Here the CDR3 DNA reads TGTGCCAGCAGCCCCCAGAGTGAGCAGTTCTTC. The V call is TRBV7-2, the J call TRBJ2-1, with D uncertain. Trimming took off 5 bases at V and 9 bases at J, with 8 bases between the two ends. The CDR3 runs to 11 residues. Germline assignment: CDR1 SGHTA and CDR2 FQGNSA.

This clone was recorded many times. The chain carries TRBV4-3 and TRBJ1-6, with D maybe TRBD1 (6 bases). This CDR3 is built from 17 residues. In germline, CDR1 is LGHNA, CDR2 YSLEER. V was pared by 0 bases and J by 10 bases, with 19 bases between. The CDR3 loop is CASSQDGSQGRRSPLHF. DNA for the CDR3: TGCGCCAGCAGCCAAGATGGGTCGCAGGGGCGGCGGTCACCCCTCCACTTT.

Only a few counts were recorded for this clone. Additional DNA sequences in this sample encode the identical CDR3. The gene calls are TRBV15 and TRBJ2-3, with D unclear. The length of the CDR3 is 16 residues. CDR1 and CDR2 (germline): LNHNV, YYDKDF (reference sequence). V lost 0 bases to trimming and J lost 4 bases, with 14 bases between them. The CDR3: CATSRDRGMPPDTQYF. CDR3 sequence (DNA): TGTGCCACCAGCAGAGATCGTGGTATGCCACCAGATACGCAGTATTTT.

Concerning this clone: Germline is not matched at one junction end, which may reflect a read error. This chain uses TRBV5-1 with TRBJ2-6; D remains ambiguous. CDR1 is SGHRS, CDR2 YFSETQ, per germline. CDR3 length: 16 amino acids. The CDR3 nucleotides are TGCGCCAGCATCTTGTCATACAGCTCTGGGGCCAACGTCCTGACTTTC. Encoded protein: CASILSYSSGANVLTF.

At least ten counts were recorded for this clone. The rearrangement joins TRBV5-1 to TRBJ2-5, with D tentatively TRBD2 (6 bases). Trimming took off 6 bases at V and 2 bases at J, with 14 bases between the two ends. CDR3 length: 14 amino acids. From germline, CDR1 is SGHRS and CDR2 YFSETQ. CDR3 bases: TGCGCCAGCACCGGCGGGGCCCTACAAGAGACCCAGTACTTC. The encoded protein is CASTGGALQETQYF. The complete variable domain, with remaining parts taken from reference TRBV5-1 and TRBJ2-5, reads KAGVTQTPRYLIKTRGQQVTLSCSPISGHRSVSWYQQTPGQGLQFLFEYFSETQRNKGNFPGRFSGRQFSNSRSEMNVSTLELGDSALYLCASTGGALQETQYFGPGTRLLVL.

About this clone itself: Here the CDR3 omits its conserved ending phenylalanine or tryptophan, so a read error is the likely source. This chain links TRBV15 with TRBJ2-5; TRBD2 is a possible D gene (7 bases). Trimming pared 5 bases from V and 1 base from J, leaving 14 bases between. The CDR3 sequence is 15 residues long. The germline CDR1 and CDR2 sequences are LNHNV and YYDKDF (reference sequence). The CDR3 loop reads CATSRGGGGQETQYI. CDR3 DNA: TGTGCCACCAGCCGAGGAGGGGGGGGCCAAGAGACCCAGTACATC.

With respect to this clone: A read error may explain this, as a much larger clone is one base away. The chain links TRBV5-4 to TRBJ1-2; 7 nucleotides align to TRBD1. The CDR3 is 14 residues long. Germline CDR1 reads SGHNT; CDR2 reads YYREEE (reference sequence). The CDR3 DNA follows: TGTTCCAGCAGCCCAGGGGGGGACAACTATGGCTACACCTTC. Translation gives CSSSPGGDNYGYTF.

This clone came up a few times. One end of the junction fails to match germline, which may point to a read error. The V gene is TRBV6-1, the J gene TRBJ1-6, with D uncertain. CDR1 and CDR2 (germline): MNHNS, SASEGT. This CDR3 is 11 amino acids long. The CDR3 DNA reads as TGTGCCAGCAGGGGGAATCCACCACTCCACTTT. This translates into CASRGNPPLHF.

At least ten counts were recorded for this clone. V and J are TRBV5-5 and TRBJ2-3, with a tentative D call TRBD2 (5 bases). V was clipped by 2 bases and J by 0 bases, with 13 bases between them. Germline loops: CDR1 SGHKS, CDR2 YYEKEE (reference sequence). The CDR3 extends over 16 amino acids. The CDR3 coding sequence is TGTGCCAGCAGCTTTTTTGTAGCGTCGAGCACAGATACGCAGTATTTT. Translation gives CASSFFVASSTDTQYF.

This clone was seen a handful of times. The V and J genes are TRBV6-2 or TRBV6-3 and TRBJ2-2; no clear D. Per germline, CDR1 MNHEY and CDR2 SVGEGT. The CDR3 runs 17 residues. V was pared by 2 bases and J by 4 bases, with 17 bases between. This CDR3 reads CASSYEVGMPSTGELFF. The DNA of the CDR3 is TGTGCCAGCAGTTACGAGGTGGGGATGCCTTCCACCGGGGAGCTGTTTTTT.

This clone was seen many times. This chain connects TRBV3-1 to TRBJ2-1; D gene unclear. CDR3 size: 14 residues. Germline V gene data show CDR1 as LGHDT and CDR2 as YNNKEL (reference sequence). V lost 4 bases, J lost 6 bases, and 13 bases lay in between. CDR3 sequence: CASSPQTWVNEQFF. CDR3 sequence (DNA): TGTGCCAGCAGCCCACAGACGTGGGTCAATGAGCAGTTCTTC.

At least ten counts were recorded for this clone. The rearrangement uses TRBV20-1 and TRBJ2-2; TRBD2 matches at 12 bases. This CDR3 is 17 amino acids long. Losses at the gene ends were 0 bases for V and 5 bases for J; bases not matched to a gene: 7. Germline V gene data show CDR1 as DFQATT and CDR2 as SNEGSKA (reference sequence). This CDR3 reads CSARDRLAGVGTGELFF. CDR3 nucleotide sequence: TGCAGTGCTAGAGACCGACTAGCGGGAGTTGGAACCGGGGAGCTGTTTTTT.

The sample holds many counts of this clone. The chain uses TRBV6-2 or TRBV6-3 and TRBJ2-3; tentatively, D is TRBD2 (6 bases). The CDR3 sequence is 16 residues long. The V end was cut by 0 bases, the J end by 7 bases, with 17 bases between. CDR1 MNHEY and CDR2 SVGEGT come from the germline V gene. CDR3 amino acids: CASSYSRFGSLNTQYF. CDR3 nucleotides: TGTGCCAGCAGTTACTCAAGGTTCGGGAGTTTGAATACGCAGTATTTT.

This clone was observed at least ten times. In DNA form, the CDR3 reads TGTGCCATTACACGGCCCTATGGCTACACCTTC. This sequence encodes CAITRPYGYTF. This chain joins TRBV12-3 or TRBV12-4 and TRBJ1-2; no clear D. There are 11 residues in the CDR3. Trimming took 10 bases from V and 4 from J, leaving 10 bases between them.

This clone was counted many times. This sequence joins TRBV30 and TRBJ1-3; D is uncertain. CDR3 length equals 14 residues. With 1 base removed from V and 6 bases from J, the gap between germline ends came to 13 bases. The V gene's germline CDR1 is GTSNPN and CDR2 SVGIG (reference sequence). Here the CDR3 DNA reads TGTGCCTGGAGTGCTGGAGCTTGGGAAAACACCATATATTTT. It translates to CAWSAGAWENTIYF.

This clone was seen at least ten times. The chain is built from TRBV9 and TRBJ2-1; 11 positions agree with TRBD2. Germline loops: CDR1 SGDLS, CDR2 YYNGEE. The CDR3 spans 16 residues. After removal of 4 bases from V and 0 bases from J, the junction contained 3 bases not matched to a gene. In DNA, the CDR3 is TGTGCCAGCAGCCCTAGCGGGAGGAGCTCCTACAATGAGCAGTTCTTC. This codes for CASSPSGRSSYNEQFF.

V is TRBV20-1 and J is TRBJ2-7; 8 nucleotides align to TRBD2. With 5 bases clipped from V and 0 bases from J, the junction kept 9 bases outside the gene matches. The CDR3 spans 15 residues. Germline V gives CDR1 DFQATT, CDR2 SNEGSKA (reference sequence). The DNA of the CDR3 is TGCAGTGCTGCCGTGGGGCGGGGGGACTCCTACGAGCAGTACTTC. This encodes CSAAVGRGDSYEQYF.

This sequence joins TRBV6-1 and TRBJ1-2; weak D call: TRBD1 (5 bases). From germline, CDR1 is MNHNS and CDR2 SASEGT. The CDR3 totals 12 residues. Trimming removed 11 bases from V and 4 bases from J, with 14 bases in between. In DNA, the CDR3 is TGTGCCCTCGGGGGGGGATTCTATGGCTACACCTTC. It translates to CALGGGFYGYTF.

This clone was seen at least ten times. The rearrangement links TRBV9 to TRBJ2-2, with no clear D. The CDR3 sequence is 14 residues long. Germline V gene sequence: CDR1 SGDLS, CDR2 YYNGEE. The V gene lost 0 bases and the J gene lost 3 bases, with 6 bases spanning the gap. CDR3: CASSVAWDTGELFF. The CDR3 DNA reads TGTGCCAGCAGCGTAGCGTGGGACACCGGGGAGCTGTTTTTT.

This clone qualifies as medium-sized (0.01 to 0.1%). The rearrangement uses TRBV6-1 and TRBJ2-7; D possibly corresponds to TRBD2 (6 bases). Trimming shortened V by 8 bases and J by 6 bases, and 20 bases separated the two germline ends. The CDR3 is 14 amino acids. Germline lookup yields CDR1 MNHNS and CDR2 SASEGT. The CDR3 DNA follows: TGTGCCAGCCGGCGGGACCCTCGGGCTACCGAGCAGTACTTC. This encodes CASRRDPRATEQYF.

This clone was observed a few times. A much bigger clone sits one base away, suggesting this may be a read error. The rearrangement uses TRBV5-1 and TRBJ2-5; 7 positions match TRBD2. The CDR3 extends over 14 amino acids. The J segment lost 7 bases and the V segment lost 4 bases, leaving 10 bases of the junction unmatched. Germline CDR1 is SGHRS and CDR2 is YFSETQ. The chain's CDR3 is CASSVTSVGGTQYF. In DNA, the CDR3 is TGCGCCAGCAGCGTAACTAGCGTCGGAGGGACCCAGTACTTC.

J is TRBJ1-6 and V is TRBV30, with D unclear. CDR3 length: 12 residues. Germline V gene lookup returns CDR1 GTSNPN and CDR2 SVGIG (reference sequence). V lost 5 bases and J 4 bases, leaving 6 bases between the germline ends. The CDR3 DNA is TGTGCCTGGGTGGAGTATAATTCACCCCTCCACTTT. Translation gives CAWVEYNSPLHF.

The gene calls are TRBV2 and TRBJ2-6; D ambiguous. From germline, CDR1 is SNHLY and CDR2 FYNNEI. V lost 8 bases, J lost 7 bases, and 12 bases lay in between. CDR3 length: 13 residues. CDR3: CASGRPGANVLTF. Written as DNA, the CDR3 is TGTGCCAGCGGGCGACCGGGTGCCAACGTCCTGACTTTC.